The 32 T cell receptor beta chains below were found in one sample sequenced in a study of T cell responses to AZD1222 COVID-19 vaccine. Only in-frame clones appear in the TCRdb table, and some are missing; sequencing was by immunoSEQ multiplex PCR. The repertoire has about 120,000 clones, 80% to 90% of them found once; the top ten carry 10%. This sample comprised peripheral blood, obtained on day 0 of AZD1222 vaccination. The origin of the receptors is an adult in good health.

V is TRBV11-2 and J is TRBJ1-1; no firm D call. Trimming cost V 5 bases and J 4 bases, with 14 bases left between them. The CDR3 covers 14 residues. Germline CDR1 and CDR2: SGHAT and FQNNGV. This chain's CDR3 is CASSPGPRGTEAFF. CDR3 coding DNA: TGTGCCAGCAGCCCCGGACCTCGAGGCACTGAAGCTTTCTTT.

The genes are TRBV5-4 and TRBJ1-2; D perhaps matches TRBD1 (5 bases). The CDR3 totals 15 residues. Germline loops: CDR1 SGHNT, CDR2 YYREEE (reference sequence). Trimming left V 3 bases short and J 7 bases short, with 19 bases between. The CDR3 coding sequence is TGTGCCAGCAGCTCCAAATCCTCAGGGAATGTTGGCTACACCTTC. Translating gives CASSSKSSGNVGYTF.

V gene TRBV27 combines with J gene TRBJ2-7; no clear D. Germline CDR1 MNHEY, CDR2 SMNVEV (reference sequence). V was shortened by 8 bases and J by 4 bases, with 6 bases between the two germline ends. The CDR3 extends over 10 amino acids. CDR3 loop: CASGRYEQYF. CDR3 nucleotides: TGTGCCAGCGGAAGATACGAGCAGTACTTC.

The CDR3: CASSYREPGEQYF. The CDR3 region has the DNA TGTGCCAGCAGCTACCGGGAACCGGGGGAGCAGTACTTC. The genes are TRBV7-9 and TRBJ2-7; tentatively, D is TRBD2 (5 bases). Germline assignment: CDR1 SEHNR and CDR2 FQNEAQ (reference sequence). This CDR3 spans 13 amino acids. V shed 4 bases and J shed 7 bases, with 14 bases lying between them. Using reference TRBV7-9 and TRBJ2-7 for the parts outside the CDR3, the full variable domain is DTGVSQNPRHKITKRGQNVTFRCDPISEHNRLYWYRQTLGQGPEFLTYFQNEAQLEKSRLLSDRFSAERPKGSFSTLEIQRTEQGDSAMYLCASSYREPGEQYFGPGTRLTVT.

The chain carries TRBV18 and TRBJ1-2, with 12 nucleotides matching TRBD1. Losses at the gene ends were 0 bases for V and 7 bases for J; bases not matched to a gene: 3. There are 15 residues in the CDR3. Germline values: CDR1 KGHSH, CDR2 LQKENI. The CDR3 here is CASSPPGQGALGYTF. The CDR3 coding sequence is TGTGCCAGCTCACCACCGGGACAGGGGGCGCTTGGCTACACCTTC. Full variable domain (remainder filled in from reference TRBV18 and TRBJ1-2): NAGVMQNPRHLVRRRGQEARLRCSPMKGHSHVYWYRQLPEEGLKFMVYLQKENIIDESGMPKERFSAEFPKEGPSILRIQQVVRGDSAAYFCASSPPGQGALGYTFGSGTRLTVV.

This chain links TRBV27 with TRBJ2-7, with 9 bases that match TRBD2. J gave up 5 bases and V 6 bases, and 5 bases lay outside the gene matches. Per the germline V gene, CDR1 is MNHEY and CDR2 is SMNVEV (reference sequence). The CDR3 length is 13 residues. CDR3 in amino acids: CASRLSGSNEQYF. In nucleotides, the CDR3 is TGTGCCAGCAGACTTAGCGGGAGTAACGAGCAGTACTTC.

The chain employs TRBV27 and TRBJ2-1, with 12 positions matching TRBD2. J was trimmed by 0 bases and V by 4 bases; bases with no gene match: 7. Germline V gives CDR1 MNHEY, CDR2 SMNVEV (reference sequence). This CDR3 contains 18 residues. The CDR3 region has the DNA TGTGCCAGCAGTTCACTAGCGGGAGGCACTAGCTCCTACAATGAGCAGTTCTTC. Translated, it gives CASSSLAGGTSSYNEQFF.

The CDR3 DNA reads TGTGCCAGCAGCACCAGTCCCCGGTGGGCCTACAATGAGCAGTTCTTC. This encodes CASSTSPRWAYNEQFF. This chain joins TRBV21-1 and TRBJ2-1. TRBV21-1 is a listed pseudogene. The CDR3 has 16 residues.

Here the CDR3 reads CASSQAAGSTYEQYF. CDR3 nucleotide sequence: TGTGCCAGCAGCCAAGCAGCGGGATCTACCTACGAGCAGTACTTC. V and J are TRBV14 and TRBJ2-7; 7 positions agree with TRBD2. V lost 1 base and J lost 2; bases outside the gene matches: 5. The germline V gene encodes CDR1 SGHDN and CDR2 FVKESK. The CDR3 runs 15 residues. The full variable domain, in which reference TRBV14 and TRBJ2-7 provide the parts outside the CDR3, is EAGVTQFPSHSVIEKGQTVTLRCDPISGHDNLYWYRRVMGKEIKFLLHFVKESKQDESGMPNNRFLAERTGGTYSTLKVQPAELEDSGVYFCASSQAAGSTYEQYFGPGTRLTVT.

The chain has TRBV13 and TRBJ2-7; D possibly corresponds to TRBD1 (6 bases). There are 14 residues in the CDR3. Trimming cost V 4 bases and J 2 bases, with 12 bases left between them. Per germline, CDR1 PRHDT and CDR2 FYEKMQ (reference sequence). The CDR3 DNA is TGTGCCAGCAGCTCCCGACAGGAAGCCTACGAGCAGTACTTC. Translation: CASSSRQEAYEQYF. Filled out from reference TRBV13 and TRBJ2-7, the complete variable domain reads AAGVIQSPRHLIKEKRETATLKCYPIPRHDTVYWYQQGPGQDPQFLISFYEKMQSDKGSIPDRFSAQQFSDYHSELNMSSLELGDSALYFCASSSRQEAYEQYFGPGTRLTVT.

The V gene is TRBV10-3, the J gene TRBJ1-2, with unresolved D. Trimming cost V 6 bases and J 0 bases, with 17 bases left between them. Germline CDR1 ENHRY, CDR2 SYGVKD. This CDR3 has 16 residues. The CDR3 region is CAIRARTFEANYGYTF. The CDR3 DNA reads as TGTGCCATCAGGGCGAGGACGTTCGAAGCTAACTATGGCTACACCTTC.

The chain recombines TRBV29-1 with TRBJ1-3; 7 nucleotides agree with TRBD1. V gave up 4 bases and J gave up 3 bases; unmatched junction bases: 6. In germline, CDR1 is SQVTM, CDR2 ANQGSEA. The CDR3 extends over 14 amino acids. Here the CDR3 DNA reads TGCAGCGTTGGCCTGGGACAGAGTGGAAACACCATATATTTT. Translation: CSVGLGQSGNTIYF.

V and J are TRBV28 and TRBJ2-1; D is possibly TRBD2 (5 bases). Trimming removed 9 bases at V and 0 bases at J, with 12 bases between. The CDR3 extends over 14 amino acids. Germline V lookup: CDR1 MDHEN, CDR2 SYDVKM. CDR3 loop: CASSSGSSYNEQFF. The CDR3 region has the DNA TGTGCCAGTTCAAGCGGAAGCTCCTACAATGAGCAGTTCTTC. The whole variable domain, remainder taken from reference TRBV28 and TRBJ2-1, is DVKVTQSSRYLVKRTGEKVFLECVQDMDHENMFWYRQDPGLGLRLIYFSYDVKMKEKGDIPEGYSVSREKKERFSLILESASTNQTSMYLCASSSGSSYNEQFFGPGTRLTVL.

A single count supports this clone. The chain combines TRBV14 with TRBJ1-6; D gene unclear. This CDR3 is built from 13 residues. Trimming took 0 bases from V and 13 from J, leaving 10 bases between them. From germline, CDR1 is SGHDN and CDR2 FVKESK. CDR3 DNA: TGTGCCAGCAGCCAAGATTGGGGTGGGCCCCTCCACTTT. Its protein is CASSQDWGGPLHF.

The chain combines TRBV11-2 with TRBJ1-2; a possible D gene is TRBD1 (5 bases). Germline V gives CDR1 SGHAT, CDR2 FQNNGV. This CDR3 contains 15 residues. Trimming removed 5 bases at V and 2 bases at J, with 15 bases between. The CDR3: CASSQIGGPNYGYTF. In DNA, the CDR3 is TGTGCCAGCAGCCAGATCGGGGGACCAAACTATGGCTACACCTTC. The full variable domain, completed using reference TRBV11-2 and TRBJ1-2, is EAGVAQSPRYKIIEKRQSVAFWCNPISGHATLYWYQQILGQGPKLLIQFQNNGVVDDSQLPKDRFSAERLKGVDSTLKIQPAKLEDSAVYLCASSQIGGPNYGYTFGSGTRLTVV.

This chain links TRBV6-2 or TRBV6-3 with TRBJ1-1; D possibly corresponds to TRBD1 (5 bases). Germline CDR1 reads MNHEY; CDR2 reads SVGEGT. V lost 4 bases, J lost 2 bases, and 8 bases lay in between. The CDR3 loop spans 13 amino acids. The CDR3 DNA reads TGTGCCAGCAGTTGGGGGGAAAACACTGAAGCTTTCTTT. Protein product: CASSWGENTEAFF.

Here the CDR3 reads CASSLPGDEQYF. Written as DNA, the CDR3 is TGCGCCAGCAGCCTGCCAGGGGACGAGCAGTACTTC. The rearrangement uses TRBV5-1 and TRBJ2-7, with D possibly being TRBD1 (6 bases). The CDR3 length is 12 residues. Deletions cut 4 bases from V and 5 bases from J, with 10 bases between. Germline CDR1 SGHRS, CDR2 YFSETQ.

The rearrangement uses TRBV7-6 and TRBJ2-7; D may be TRBD1 or TRBD2 (6 bases each). Trimming left V 2 bases short and J 5 bases short, with 19 bases between. The CDR3 extends over 16 amino acids. The V gene's germline CDR1 is SGHVS and CDR2 FNYEAQ. CDR3 nucleotide sequence: TGTGCCAGCAGCTTAAATAGGGGGGCCGGAGGCGACGAGCAGTACTTC. Translating it yields CASSLNRGAGGDEQYF.

The count of this clone is one. The gene calls are TRBV20-1 and TRBJ1-5; the match to TRBD1 covers 8 bases. This CDR3 is built from 15 residues. V shed 3 bases, J shed 3 bases, and the junction held 7 bases outside the gene matches. CDR1 is DFQATT, CDR2 SNEGSKA, per germline (reference sequence). The chain's CDR3 is CSASVTGGVNQPQHF. As DNA, the CDR3 is TGCAGTGCTAGTGTCACAGGGGGGGTCAATCAGCCCCAGCATTTT.

J is TRBJ2-3 and V is TRBV10-3, with D maybe TRBD2 (6 bases). The CDR3 is made up of 14 amino acids. V lost 4 bases and J lost 1, with 9 bases in between. Germline V gene data show CDR1 as ENHRY and CDR2 as SYGVKD. The CDR3 here is CAISGGVGTDTQYF. The CDR3 nucleotides are TGTGCCATCAGTGGGGGGGTGGGCACAGATACGCAGTATTTT.

This chain uses TRBV20-1 with TRBJ1-5; TRBD1 might be the D (5 bases). The CDR3 contains 15 residues. V dropped 3 bases and J dropped 0 bases, with 12 bases sitting between them. Germline V gives CDR1 DFQATT, CDR2 SNEGSKA (reference sequence). CDR3 sequence: CSASAGIYSNQPQHF. The CDR3 DNA is TGCAGTGCTAGTGCAGGGATTTATAGCAATCAGCCCCAGCATTTT.

The chain joins TRBV6-1 to TRBJ2-1; D unclear. CDR1 and CDR2 (germline): MNHNS, SASEGT. The CDR3 runs to 13 residues. Trimming cost V 1 base and J 9 bases, with 10 bases left between them. The CDR3 DNA sequence: TGTGCCAGCAGTGAAGGATGGGTAGGTGAGCAGTTCTTC. Translated: CASSEGWVGEQFF.

This chain uses TRBV19 with TRBJ2-7, with 12 nucleotides matching TRBD1. The CDR3 sequence is 16 residues long. CDR1 and CDR2 from the germline V gene are LNHDA and SQIVND (reference sequence). J gave up 6 bases and V 5 bases, and 11 bases lay outside the gene matches. CDR3 amino acids: CASSPSGGQGAGEQYF. The DNA of the CDR3 is TGTGCCAGTAGTCCCTCCGGGGGACAGGGGGCGGGCGAGCAGTACTTC.

This sequence joins TRBV4-2 and TRBJ2-7, with 7 positions matching TRBD2. The CDR3 consists of 19 residues. V gave up 1 base and J gave up 4 bases; unmatched junction bases: 19. CDR1 is LGHNA, CDR2 YNFKEQ, per germline. The CDR3 is CASSQVAQDAGLGAYEQYF. For the CDR3, the DNA is TGTGCCAGCAGCCAAGTTGCTCAAGACGCCGGACTAGGAGCATACGAGCAGTACTTC.

This chain links TRBV27 with TRBJ1-5; D is uncertain. V dropped 7 bases and J dropped 6 bases, with 19 bases sitting between them. Germline-derived CDR1 and CDR2 are MNHEY and SMNVEV (reference sequence). There are 15 residues in the CDR3. The CDR3 DNA is TGTGCCAGCACCCCGGGTGGGAGTTGGAGTCAGCCCCAGCATTTT. Its protein product is CASTPGGSWSQPQHF.

J is TRBJ2-1 and V is TRBV13, with a weak D call TRBD2 (7 bases). This CDR3 region has 16 residues. The ends were cut back, 5 bases at V and 7 bases at J, with 21 bases in the middle. CDR1 and CDR2 from the germline V gene are PRHDT and FYEKMQ (reference sequence). CDR3: CASSPDPGGLRNEQFF. The CDR3 bases are TGTGCCAGCAGCCCCGATCCGGGGGGCCTTAGGAATGAGCAGTTCTTC.

In nucleotides, the CDR3 is TGTGCCAGCAGTTGGTCAGGAGAAAACGGGGAGCTGTTTTTT. The encoded protein is CASSWSGENGELFF. The gene calls are TRBV6-5 and TRBJ2-2; D ambiguous. In germline, CDR1 is MNHEY, CDR2 SVGAGI. This CDR3 spans 14 amino acids. V lost 4 bases to trimming and J lost 7 bases, with 13 bases between them.

This clone appeared a few times. The J gene is TRBJ1-5, the V gene TRBV6-1; D not resolved. This CDR3 has 14 residues. Trimming took off 2 bases at V and 5 bases at J, with 10 bases between the two ends. Looked up from germline, CDR1 is MNHNS and CDR2 is SASEGT. The CDR3 sequence is CASSEKRTDQPQHF. Here the CDR3 DNA reads TGTGCCAGCAGTGAAAAACGGACTGATCAGCCCCAGCATTTT.

This sequence joins TRBV19 and TRBJ2-7; D is ambiguous. The CDR3 covers 13 residues. V lost 5 bases and J 0 bases, leaving 8 bases between the germline ends. The germline V gene encodes CDR1 LNHDA and CDR2 SQIVND (reference sequence). The DNA for the CDR3 is TGTGCCAGTAGTCAGACACCCTCCTACGAGCAGTACTTC. Translation: CASSQTPSYEQYF.

This clone was recorded only once. The chain couples TRBV30 to TRBJ2-3, with 8 positions matching TRBD1. Germline trimming cut 2 bases from V and 5 bases from J; bases unmatched to any gene: 6. CDR1 GTSNPN and CDR2 SVGIG come from the germline V gene (reference sequence). The CDR3 consists of 14 residues. This CDR3 is CAWSPRTGQDTQYF. CDR3 nucleotide sequence: TGTGCCTGGAGTCCCAGGACAGGGCAAGATACGCAGTATTTT.

The chain uses TRBV30 and TRBJ2-1; tentatively, D is TRBD1 (6 bases). The CDR3 sequence is 12 residues long. Germline CDR1 GTSNPN, CDR2 SVGIG (reference sequence). Trimming took 7 bases from V and 5 from J, leaving 12 bases between them. CDR3 loop: CALGQSHNEQFF. The CDR3 DNA is TGTGCCTTAGGACAGAGCCACAATGAGCAGTTCTTC.

This clone was seen only once. This chain connects TRBV7-9 to TRBJ1-2, with TRBD1 matching 7 bases. CDR3 length: 17 residues. The trim removed 1 base at V and 3 bases at J, leaving 11 bases unmatched. Germline V lookup: CDR1 SEHNR, CDR2 FQNEAQ (reference sequence). Here the CDR3 DNA reads TGTGCCAGCAGCTTAGACGTAAGTGAGACAGGGCACTATGGCTACACCTTC. It encodes CASSLDVSETGHYGYTF.